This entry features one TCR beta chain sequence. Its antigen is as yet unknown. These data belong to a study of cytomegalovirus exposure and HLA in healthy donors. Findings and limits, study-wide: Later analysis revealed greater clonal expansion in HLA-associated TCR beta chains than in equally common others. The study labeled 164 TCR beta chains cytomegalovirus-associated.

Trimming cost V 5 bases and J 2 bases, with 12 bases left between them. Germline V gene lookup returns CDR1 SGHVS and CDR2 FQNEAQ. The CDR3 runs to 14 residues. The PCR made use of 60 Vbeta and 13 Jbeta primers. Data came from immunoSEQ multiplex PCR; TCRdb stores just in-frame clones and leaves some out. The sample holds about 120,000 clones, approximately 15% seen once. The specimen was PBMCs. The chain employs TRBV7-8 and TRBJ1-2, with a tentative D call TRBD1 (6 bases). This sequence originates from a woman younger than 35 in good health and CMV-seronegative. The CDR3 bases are TGTGCCAGCAGCCGGACAGCCGCAAACTATGGCTACACCTTC. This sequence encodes CASSRTAANYGYTF.